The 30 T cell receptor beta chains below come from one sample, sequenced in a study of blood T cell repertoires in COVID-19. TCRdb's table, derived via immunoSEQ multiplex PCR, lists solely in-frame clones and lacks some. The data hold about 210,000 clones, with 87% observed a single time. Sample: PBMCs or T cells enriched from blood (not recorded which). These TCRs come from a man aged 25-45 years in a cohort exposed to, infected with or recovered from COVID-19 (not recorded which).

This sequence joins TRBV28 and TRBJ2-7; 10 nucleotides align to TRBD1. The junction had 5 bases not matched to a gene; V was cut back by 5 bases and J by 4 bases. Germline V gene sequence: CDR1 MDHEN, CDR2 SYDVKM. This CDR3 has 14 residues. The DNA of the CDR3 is TGTGCCAGCAGTCCCGGGACAGGGGAATACGAGCAGTACTTC. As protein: CASSPGTGEYEQYF.

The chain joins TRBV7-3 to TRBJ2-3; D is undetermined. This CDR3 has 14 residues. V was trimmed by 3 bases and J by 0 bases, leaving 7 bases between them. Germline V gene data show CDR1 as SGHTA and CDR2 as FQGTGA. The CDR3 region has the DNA TGTGCCAGCAGCTTGGCCCTTAGCACAGATACGCAGTATTTT. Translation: CASSLALSTDTQYF. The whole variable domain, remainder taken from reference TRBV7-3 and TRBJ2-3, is GAGVSQTPSNKVTEKGKYVELRCDPISGHTALYWYRQSLGQGPEFLIYFQGTGAADDSGLPNDRFFAVRPEGSVSTLKIQRTERGDSAVYLCASSLALSTDTQYFGPGTRLTVL.

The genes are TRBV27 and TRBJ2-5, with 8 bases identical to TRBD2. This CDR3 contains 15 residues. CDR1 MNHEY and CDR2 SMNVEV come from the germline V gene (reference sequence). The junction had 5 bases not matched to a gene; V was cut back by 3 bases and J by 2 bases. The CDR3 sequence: CASSLTSAYQETQYF. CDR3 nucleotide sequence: TGTGCCAGCAGTTTGACTAGCGCGTATCAAGAGACCCAGTACTTC.

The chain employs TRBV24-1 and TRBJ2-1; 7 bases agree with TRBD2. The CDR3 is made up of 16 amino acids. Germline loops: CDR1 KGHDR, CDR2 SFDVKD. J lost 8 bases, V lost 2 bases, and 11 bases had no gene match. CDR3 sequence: CATSDSWGSGIYEQFF. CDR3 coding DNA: TGTGCCACCAGTGATTCTTGGGGGAGCGGGATCTATGAGCAGTTCTTC.

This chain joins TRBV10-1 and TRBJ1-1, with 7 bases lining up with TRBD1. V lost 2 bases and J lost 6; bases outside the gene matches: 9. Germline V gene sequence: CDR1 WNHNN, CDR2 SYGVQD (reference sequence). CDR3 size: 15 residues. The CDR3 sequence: CASSESQGGRAEAFF. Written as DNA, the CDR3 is TGCGCCAGCAGTGAGAGTCAAGGGGGCCGGGCTGAAGCTTTCTTT.

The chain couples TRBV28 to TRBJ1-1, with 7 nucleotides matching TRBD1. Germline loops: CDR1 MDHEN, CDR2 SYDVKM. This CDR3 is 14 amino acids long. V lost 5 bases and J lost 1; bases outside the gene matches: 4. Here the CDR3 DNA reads TGTGCCAGCAGTACGACAGGGCAGAACACTGAAGCTTTCTTT. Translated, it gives CASSTTGQNTEAFF.

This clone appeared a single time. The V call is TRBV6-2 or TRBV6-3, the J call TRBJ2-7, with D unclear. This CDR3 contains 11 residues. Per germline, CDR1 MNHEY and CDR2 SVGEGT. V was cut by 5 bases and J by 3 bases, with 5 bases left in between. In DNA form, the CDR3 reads TGTGCCAGCAGTCCCTTCTACGAGCAGTACTTC. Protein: CASSPFYEQYF.

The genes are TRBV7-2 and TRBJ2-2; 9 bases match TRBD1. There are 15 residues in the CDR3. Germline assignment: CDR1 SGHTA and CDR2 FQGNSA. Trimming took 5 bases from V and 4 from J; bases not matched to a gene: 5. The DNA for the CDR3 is TGTGCCAGCAGCGGGACAGGGCTCCTCACCGGGGAGCTGTTTTTT. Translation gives CASSGTGLLTGELFF.

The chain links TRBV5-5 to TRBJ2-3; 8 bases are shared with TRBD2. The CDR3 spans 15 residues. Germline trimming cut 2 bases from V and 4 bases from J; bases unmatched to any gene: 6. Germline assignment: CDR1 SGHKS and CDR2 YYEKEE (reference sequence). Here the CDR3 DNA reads TGTGCCAGCAGCTTCACGGCGGGAGGAGCAGATACGCAGTATTTT. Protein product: CASSFTAGGADTQYF.

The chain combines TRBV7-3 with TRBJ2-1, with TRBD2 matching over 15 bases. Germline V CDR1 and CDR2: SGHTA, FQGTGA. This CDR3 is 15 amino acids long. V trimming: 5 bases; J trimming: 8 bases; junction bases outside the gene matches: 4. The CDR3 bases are TGTGCCAGCAGCCGAGGACTAGCGGGAGGGGATGAGCAGTTCTTC. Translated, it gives CASSRGLAGGDEQFF. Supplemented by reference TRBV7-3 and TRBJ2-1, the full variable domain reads GAGVSQTPSNKVTEKGKYVELRCDPISGHTALYWYRQSLGQGPEFLIYFQGTGAADDSGLPNDRFFAVRPEGSVSTLKIQRTERGDSAVYLCASSRGLAGGDEQFFGPGTRLTVL.

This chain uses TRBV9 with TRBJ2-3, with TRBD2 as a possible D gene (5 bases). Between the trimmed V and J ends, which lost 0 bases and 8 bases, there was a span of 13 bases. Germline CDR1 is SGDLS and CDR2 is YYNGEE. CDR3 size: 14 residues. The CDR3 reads CASSVEASRGTQYF. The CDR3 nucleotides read TGTGCCAGCAGCGTAGAGGCTAGTCGGGGTACGCAGTATTTT. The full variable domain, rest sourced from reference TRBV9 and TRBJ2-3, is DSGVTQTPKHLITATGQRVTLRCSPRSGDLSVYWYQQSLDQGLQFLIQYYNGEERAKGNILERFSAQQFPDLHSELNLSSLELGDSALYFCASSVEASRGTQYFGPGTRLTVL.

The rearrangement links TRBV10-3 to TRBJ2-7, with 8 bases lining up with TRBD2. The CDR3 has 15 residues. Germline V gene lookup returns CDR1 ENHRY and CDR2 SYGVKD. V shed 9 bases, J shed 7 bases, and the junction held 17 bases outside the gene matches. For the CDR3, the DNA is TGTGCCATAAGCGGGGGTCAAACGACACCTGGGGAGCAGTACTTC. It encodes CAISGGQTTPGEQYF.

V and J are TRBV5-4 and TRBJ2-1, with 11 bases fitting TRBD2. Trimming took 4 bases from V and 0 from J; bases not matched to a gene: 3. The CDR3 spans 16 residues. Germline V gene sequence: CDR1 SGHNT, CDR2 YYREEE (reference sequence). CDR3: CASSGGLAVSYNEQFF. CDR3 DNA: TGTGCCAGCAGCGGGGGACTAGCGGTCTCCTACAATGAGCAGTTCTTC.

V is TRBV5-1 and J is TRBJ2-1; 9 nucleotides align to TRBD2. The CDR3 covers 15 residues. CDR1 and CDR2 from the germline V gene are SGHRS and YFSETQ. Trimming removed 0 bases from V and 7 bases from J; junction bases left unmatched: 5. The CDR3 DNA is TGCGCCAGCAGCTTGGTACCTAGCGGGACGAATGAGCAGTTCTTC. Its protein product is CASSLVPSGTNEQFF. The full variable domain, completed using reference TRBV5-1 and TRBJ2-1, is KAGVTQTPRYLIKTRGQQVTLSCSPISGHRSVSWYQQTPGQGLQFLFEYFSETQRNKGNFPGRFSGRQFSNSRSEMNVSTLELGDSALYLCASSLVPSGTNEQFFGPGTRLTVL.

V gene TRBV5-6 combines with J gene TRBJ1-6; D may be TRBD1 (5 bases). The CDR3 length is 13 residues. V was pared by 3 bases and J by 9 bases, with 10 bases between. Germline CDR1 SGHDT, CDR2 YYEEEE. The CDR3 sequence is CASSSRQFSPLHF. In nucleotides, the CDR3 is TGTGCCAGCAGCTCTAGACAGTTTTCACCCCTCCACTTT. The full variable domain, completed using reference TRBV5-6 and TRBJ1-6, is DAGVTQSPTHLIKTRGQQVTLRCSPKSGHDTVSWYQQALGQGPQFIFQYYEEEERQRGNFPDRFSGHQFPNYSSELNVNALLLGDSALYLCASSSRQFSPLHFGNGTRLTVT.

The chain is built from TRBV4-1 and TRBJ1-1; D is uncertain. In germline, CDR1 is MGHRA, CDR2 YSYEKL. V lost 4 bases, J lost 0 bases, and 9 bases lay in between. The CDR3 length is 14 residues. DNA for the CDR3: TGCGCCAGCAGCCGAGGAGAGTTGAACACTGAAGCTTTCTTT. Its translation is CASSRGELNTEAFF.

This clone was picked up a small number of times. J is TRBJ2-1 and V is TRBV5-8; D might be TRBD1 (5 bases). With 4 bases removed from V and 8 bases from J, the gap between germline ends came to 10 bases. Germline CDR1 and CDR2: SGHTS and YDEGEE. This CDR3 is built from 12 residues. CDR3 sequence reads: CASSGNRYEQFF. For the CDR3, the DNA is TGTGCCAGCAGCGGCAACAGGTATGAGCAGTTCTTC.

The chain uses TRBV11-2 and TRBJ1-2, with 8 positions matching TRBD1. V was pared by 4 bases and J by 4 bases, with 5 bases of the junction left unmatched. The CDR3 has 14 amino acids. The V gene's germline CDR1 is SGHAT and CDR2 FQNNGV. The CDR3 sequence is CASSSLTGGYGYTF. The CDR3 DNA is TGTGCCAGCAGCTCACTAACAGGGGGCTATGGCTACACCTTC. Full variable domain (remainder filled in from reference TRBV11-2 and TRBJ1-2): EAGVAQSPRYKIIEKRQSVAFWCNPISGHATLYWYQQILGQGPKLLIQFQNNGVVDDSQLPKDRFSAERLKGVDSTLKIQPAKLEDSAVYLCASSSLTGGYGYTFGSGTRLTVV.

CDR3 in amino acids: CASSLRQGADGYTF. CDR3 DNA sequence: TGCGCCAGCAGCTTGCGACAGGGGGCCGATGGCTACACCTTC. The chain employs TRBV5-1 and TRBJ1-2, with TRBD1 matching 10 bases. Per the germline V gene, CDR1 is SGHRS and CDR2 is YFSETQ. The CDR3 contains 14 residues. V was pared by 1 base and J by 6 bases, with 3 bases of the junction left unmatched.

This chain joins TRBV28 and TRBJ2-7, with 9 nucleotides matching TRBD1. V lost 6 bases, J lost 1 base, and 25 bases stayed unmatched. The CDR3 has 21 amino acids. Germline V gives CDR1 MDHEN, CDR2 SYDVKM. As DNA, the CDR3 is TGTGCCAGCAGCTTGGGGTACCGGGACAGGGACGGGCGGGAGTGGTCCTACGAGCAGTACTTC. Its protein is CASSLGYRDRDGREWSYEQYF.

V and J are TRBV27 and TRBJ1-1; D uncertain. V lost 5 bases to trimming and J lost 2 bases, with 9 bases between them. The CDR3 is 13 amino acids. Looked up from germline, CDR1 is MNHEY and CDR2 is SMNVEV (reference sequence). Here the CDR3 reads CASSTKRNTEAFF. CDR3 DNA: TGTGCCAGCAGTACGAAGAGAAACACTGAAGCTTTCTTT.

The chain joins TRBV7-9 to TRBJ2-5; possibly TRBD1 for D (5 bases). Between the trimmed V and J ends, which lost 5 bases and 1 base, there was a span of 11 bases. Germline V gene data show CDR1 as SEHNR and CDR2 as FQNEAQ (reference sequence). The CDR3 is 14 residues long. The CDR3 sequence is CASSHDSTQETQYF. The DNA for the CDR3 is TGTGCCAGCAGCCACGACAGTACCCAAGAGACCCAGTACTTC.

The CDR3 reads CASWTGGTEAFF. CDR3 sequence (DNA): TGTGCCAGTTGGACAGGGGGCACTGAAGCTTTCTTT. V is TRBV19 and J is TRBJ1-1, with 10 nucleotides matching TRBD1. J was trimmed by 4 bases and V by 8 bases; bases with no gene match: 1. CDR3 length: 12 residues. CDR1 and CDR2 (germline): LNHDA, SQIVND (reference sequence).

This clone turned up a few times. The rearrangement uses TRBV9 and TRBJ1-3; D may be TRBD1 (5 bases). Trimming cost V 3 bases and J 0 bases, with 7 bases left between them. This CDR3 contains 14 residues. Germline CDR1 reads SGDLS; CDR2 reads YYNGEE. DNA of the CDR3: TGTGCCAGCAGCGCGACAGTCTCTGGAAACACCATATATTTT. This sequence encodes CASSATVSGNTIYF.

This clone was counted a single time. The CDR3 sequence is CASLRDREQAFF. The CDR3, as DNA: TGTGCCAGCCTCCGGGACAGGGAACAAGCTTTCTTT. This chain connects TRBV6-5 to TRBJ1-1, with 9 nucleotides matching TRBD1. The CDR3 loop spans 12 amino acids. The germline V gene encodes CDR1 MNHEY and CDR2 SVGAGI. The V gene end was trimmed by 8 bases and the J gene end by 9 bases; junction bases not matched to a gene: 7.

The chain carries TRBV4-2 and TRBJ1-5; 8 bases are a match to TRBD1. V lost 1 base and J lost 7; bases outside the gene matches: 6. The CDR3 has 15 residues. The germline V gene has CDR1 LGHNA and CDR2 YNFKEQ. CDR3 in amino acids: CASSQGQGKRQPQHF. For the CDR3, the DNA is TGTGCCAGCAGCCAAGGACAGGGGAAGCGGCAGCCCCAGCATTTT.

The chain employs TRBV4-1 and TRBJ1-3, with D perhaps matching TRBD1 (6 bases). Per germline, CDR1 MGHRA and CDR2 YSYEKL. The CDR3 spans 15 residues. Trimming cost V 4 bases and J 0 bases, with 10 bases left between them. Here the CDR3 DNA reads TGCGCCAGCAGCCCGGGACACTCCTCTGGAAACACCATATATTTT. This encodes CASSPGHSSGNTIYF.

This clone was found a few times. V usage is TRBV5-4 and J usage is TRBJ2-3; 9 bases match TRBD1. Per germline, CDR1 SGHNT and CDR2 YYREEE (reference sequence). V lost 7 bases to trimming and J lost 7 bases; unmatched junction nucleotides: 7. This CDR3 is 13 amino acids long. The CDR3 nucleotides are TGTGCCAGCGGGACAGGGAGATCGAATACGCAGTATTTT. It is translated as CASGTGRSNTQYF.

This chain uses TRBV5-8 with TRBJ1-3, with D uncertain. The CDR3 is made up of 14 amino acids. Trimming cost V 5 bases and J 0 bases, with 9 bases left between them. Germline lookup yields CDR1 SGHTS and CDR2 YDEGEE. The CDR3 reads CASRRASSGNTIYF. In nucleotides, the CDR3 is TGTGCCAGCAGACGTGCCAGCTCTGGAAACACCATATATTTT. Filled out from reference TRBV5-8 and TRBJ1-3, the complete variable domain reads EAGVTQSPTHLIKTRGQQATLRCSPISGHTSVYWYQQALGLGLQFLLWYDEGEERNRGNFPPRFSGRQFPNYSSELNVNALELEDSALYLCASRRASSGNTIYFGEGSWLTVV.

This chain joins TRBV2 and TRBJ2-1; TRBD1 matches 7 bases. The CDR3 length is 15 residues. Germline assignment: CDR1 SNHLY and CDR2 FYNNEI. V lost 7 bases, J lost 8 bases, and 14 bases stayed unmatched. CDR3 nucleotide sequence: TGTGCCAGCAAAGTATCGACAGGGATCGGCGATGAGCAGTTCTTC. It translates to CASKVSTGIGDEQFF.